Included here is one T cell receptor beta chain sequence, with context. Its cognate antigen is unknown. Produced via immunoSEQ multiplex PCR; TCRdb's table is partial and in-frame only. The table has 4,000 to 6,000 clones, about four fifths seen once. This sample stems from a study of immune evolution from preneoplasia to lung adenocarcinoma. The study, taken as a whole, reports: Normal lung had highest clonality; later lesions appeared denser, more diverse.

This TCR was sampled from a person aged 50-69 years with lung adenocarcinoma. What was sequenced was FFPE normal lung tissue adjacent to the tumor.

CDR3 loop: CASSFLLDQPQHF. The CDR3 DNA follows: TGTGCCAGTAGTTTCCTGCTGGATCAGCCCCAGCATTTT. The J gene is TRBJ1-5, the V gene TRBV19; D gene ambiguous. CDR3 length equals 13 residues. Germline lookup yields CDR1 LNHDA and CDR2 SQIVND (reference sequence). Trimming removed 5 bases at V and 5 bases at J, with 10 bases between. The full variable domain, with the rest looked up from reference TRBV19 and TRBJ1-5, is DGGITQSPKYLFRKEGQNVTLSCEQNLNHDAMYWYRQDPGQGLRLIYYSQIVNDFQKGDIAEGYSVSREKKESFPLTVTSAQKNPTAFYLCASSFLLDQPQHFGDGTRLSIL.